One sample yielded the 7 T cell receptor beta chains listed below, sequenced in a study of cytomegalovirus exposure and HLA in healthy donors. Generated by immunoSEQ multiplex PCR, the TCRdb table keeps only in-frame clones and is missing some. The sample has approximately 98,000 clones, approximately 95% seen once. The sample consisted of PBMCs. Receptor source: a young woman in good health and CMV-seronegative.

The chain carries TRBV7-3 and TRBJ1-1, with D possibly matching TRBD1 (5 bases). The CDR3 has 13 residues. V lost 2 bases and J 3 bases, leaving 7 bases between the germline ends. CDR1 is SGHTA, CDR2 FQGTGA, per germline. In DNA, the CDR3 is TGTGCCAGCAGCTTAGGAGGGGACACTGAAGCTTTCTTT. Its translation is CASSLGGDTEAFF.

This chain joins TRBV27 and TRBJ2-2; D is possibly TRBD2 (7 bases). The ends were cut back, 3 bases at V and 4 bases at J, with 15 bases in the middle. The V gene's germline CDR1 is MNHEY and CDR2 SMNVEV (reference sequence). The CDR3 sequence is 16 residues long. The chain's CDR3 is CASSLGRGGPTGELFF. CDR3 DNA: TGTGCCAGCAGTTTGGGCCGCGGGGGCCCCACCGGGGAGCTGTTTTTT.

This sequence joins TRBV30 and TRBJ1-3, with TRBD1 identical over 7 bases. This CDR3 spans 13 amino acids. V lost 5 bases, J lost 3 bases, and 4 bases stayed unmatched. Germline assignment: CDR1 GTSNPN and CDR2 SVGIG (reference sequence). Here the CDR3 DNA reads TGTGCCTGGGGGCAGGGGGTTGGAAACACCATATATTTT. This gives the protein CAWGQGVGNTIYF.

The chain joins TRBV27 to TRBJ1-6, with D perhaps matching TRBD1 (5 bases). V was pared by 1 base and J by 7 bases, with 8 bases between. The germline gives CDR1 MNHEY, CDR2 SMNVEV (reference sequence). The CDR3 sequence is 14 residues long. The CDR3 spells CASSLLGGNSPLHF. The CDR3 nucleotides are TGTGCCAGCAGTTTATTGGGGGGAAATTCACCCCTCCACTTT.

V usage is TRBV28 and J usage is TRBJ1-6, with a weak D call TRBD1 (6 bases). Trimming cost V 8 bases and J 9 bases, with 14 bases left between them. Germline V lookup: CDR1 MDHEN, CDR2 SYDVKM. CDR3 size: 13 residues. CDR3 loop: CASETGAGSPLHF. The CDR3, as DNA: TGTGCCAGCGAGACAGGCGCCGGTTCACCCCTCCACTTT.

The CDR3 region has the DNA TGTGCCAGCAGCCGAAACAGAGCCGATGAAGCTTTCTTT. As protein: CASSRNRADEAFF. J is TRBJ1-1 and V is TRBV16; D is uncertain. This CDR3 spans 13 amino acids. V lost 4 bases and J lost 7, with 13 bases in between. CDR1 KGHSY and CDR2 FQNENV come from the germline V gene.

This clone has at least ten counts. The same CDR3 also results from other DNA sequences found in this sample. This chain uses TRBV5-1 with TRBJ2-1, with D maybe TRBD1 (6 bases). V gave up 4 bases and J gave up 2 bases, with 10 bases separating them. The CDR3 extends over 14 amino acids. The germline V gene has CDR1 SGHRS and CDR2 YFSETQ. In DNA, the CDR3 is TGCGCCAGCAGCGGGTCAGGGGCCTACAATGAGCAGTTCTTC. Its protein is CASSGSGAYNEQFF.